This TCR beta chain was profiled in a study of blood T cell repertoires in COVID-19. Study-level background: The samples span acute and convalescent COVID-19 from the United States, Italy and Spain.

Concerning this clone: Distinct nucleotide sequences in the sample also encode this CDR3.

Clones were read by immunoSEQ multiplex PCR, and TCRdb kept only the in-frame ones, dropping some. Of about 160,000 clones in the sample, 70% to 90% are singletons; the top ten hold roughly 1%. The material sequenced was peripheral blood. The origin of this receptor is a man aged 40-55 years with acute or convalescent COVID-19.

In DNA, the CDR3 is TGCGCCAGCAGCCCGACAGGGGGCAATCAGCCCCAGCATTTT. Its protein is CASSPTGGNQPQHF. This chain connects TRBV5-1 to TRBJ1-5; 8 bases match TRBD1. Germline-derived CDR1 and CDR2 are SGHRS and YFSETQ. The CDR3 sequence is 14 residues long. J was trimmed by 2 bases and V by 4 bases; bases with no gene match: 2.